This T cell receptor (beta chain) was obtained from a study of CD8+ T cells in alopecia areata. Study context: Treated patients swallowed 5 to 10 mg of oral tofacitinib twice daily. Study results and limitations: Besides other cells, scalp samples also yield sequences of resident alphabeta T cells from normal skin. Sharing of TCR sequences between patients (possibly for HLA-related reasons) was less clear than in mice.

Treatment indicated: oral pan-JAK inhibitor, 5-10 mg twice daily. Germline assignment: CDR1 LGHNA and CDR2 YNFKEQ. The CDR3 runs to 17 residues. J gave up 1 base and V 0 bases, and 7 bases lay outside the gene matches. This clone was seen a few times. The antigen remains undetermined. cDNA prepared by RNA extraction and subsequent reverse transcription served as the template for sequencing. Repertoires were generated with immunoSEQ multiplex PCR, while TCRdb's copy carries only in-frame clones and drops some. The sample carries 90,000 to 120,000 clones, roughly 84% recorded once. The receptor comes from a human donor with alopecia areata. The rearrangement links TRBV4-2 to TRBJ2-7, with 9 positions matching TRBD1. The sample here was CD8+ T cells sorted from blood, taken at week 24, from a patient treated with tofacitinib. This CDR3 is CASSQEVPDRGSYEQYF. The CDR3, as DNA: TGTGCCAGCAGCCAAGAAGTCCCGGACAGGGGATCCTACGAGCAGTACTTC.